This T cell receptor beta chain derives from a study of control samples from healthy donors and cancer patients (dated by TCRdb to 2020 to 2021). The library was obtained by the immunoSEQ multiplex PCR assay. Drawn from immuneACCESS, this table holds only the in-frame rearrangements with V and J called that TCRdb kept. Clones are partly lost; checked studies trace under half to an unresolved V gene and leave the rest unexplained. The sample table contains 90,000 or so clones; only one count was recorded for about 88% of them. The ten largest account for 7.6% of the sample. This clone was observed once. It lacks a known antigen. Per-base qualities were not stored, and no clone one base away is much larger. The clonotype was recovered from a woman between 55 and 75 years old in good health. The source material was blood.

CDR3 loop: CASRTSYEQYF. The sequenced DNA: TGTGCCAGCAGAACTAGCTACGAGCAGTACTTC. This sequence uses TRBV12-3 or TRBV12-4 and TRBJ2-7; 5 matching bases give a weak D call of TRBD2. Relative to germline, V is 6 bases shorter and J is 3 bases shorter, with 6 bases between their ends. From the cysteine through the phenylalanine, the CDR3 covers 11 amino acids. The only DNA kept is the CDR3, 33 bases in frame from the first base.